This TCR beta chain was sequenced during a study of technical replicates of blood from several donors. Trimming cost V 5 bases and J 7 bases, with 11 bases left between them. CDR1 and CDR2 (germline): SEHNR, FQNEAQ (reference sequence). The CDR3 is 12 amino acids. Only in-frame clones appear in the TCRdb table, and some are missing; sequencing was by immunoSEQ multiplex PCR. The sample lists tens of thousands of clones, roughly 94% occurring once. This TCR came from a human donor in good health. Sequencing input: T cells isolated from PBMCs. The V call is TRBV7-9, the J call TRBJ1-1; D is ambiguous. As DNA, the CDR3 is TGTGCCAGCAGCCACAGTGCCCTTGAAGCTTTCTTT. It translates to CASSHSALEAFF. Full variable domain (rest looked up from reference TRBV7-9 and TRBJ1-1): DTGVSQNPRHKITKRGQNVTFRCDPISEHNRLYWYRQTLGQGPEFLTYFQNEAQLEKSRLLSDRFSAERPKGSFSTLEIQRTEQGDSAMYLCASSHSALEAFFGQGTRLTVV.